The next 10 T cell receptor beta chains were all read from a single sample in a study of blood T cells in healthy people across ages. Through a sample-barcoded 5' primer and a J-beta primer mix, a second PCR was run for roughly 7 to 12 cycles. TCRdb passed the 5' RACE reads through MiXCR, listing each CDR3 protein once. The sample carries around 1,000,000 distinct CDR3 sequences, around 25% recorded once. The data were also submitted as part of a second study, on T cells of mothers and their children.

Sequenced sample: blood. Receptors originate from a girl aged 2-9 years in good health.

The sample holds many counts of this clonotype. This rearrangement joins TRBV20-1 to TRBJ2-1, with D uncertain. The CDR3 totals 10 residues. Germline loops: CDR1 DFQATT, CDR2 SNEGSKA (reference sequence). V was trimmed by 3 bases and J by 4 bases, leaving 1 base between them. CDR3 sequence (DNA): TGCAGTGCTAGGTACAATGAGCAGTTCTTC. Protein: CSARYNEQFF.

This clonotype was detected a few times. V gene TRBV29-1 combines with J gene TRBJ1-2, with 7 nucleotides matching TRBD1. CDR1 and CDR2 (germline): SQVTM, ANQGSEA. The CDR3 extends over 10 amino acids. V trimming: 5 bases; J trimming: 6 bases; junction bases outside the gene matches: 0. CDR3: CSVTGDGYTF. CDR3 DNA sequence: TGCAGCGTTACAGGGGATGGCTACACCTTC.

This clonotype was observed a few times. This chain connects TRBV7-8 to TRBJ2-5; 7 positions match TRBD2. V dropped 6 bases and J dropped 5; count of bases not matched to a gene: 9. The CDR3 consists of 14 residues. CDR1 and CDR2 from the germline V gene are SGHVS and FQNEAQ. In DNA, the CDR3 is TGTGCCAGCAGAAGACGGGGGGTTGGGGAGACCCAGTACTTC. This sequence encodes CASRRRGVGETQYF.

The chain uses TRBV6-1 and TRBJ2-5; 7 bases map to TRBD1. The CDR3 has 16 amino acids. The V segment lost 2 bases and the J segment 4 bases; nucleotides outside the gene matches: 10. Germline V gene lookup returns CDR1 MNHNS and CDR2 SASEGT. CDR3 region: CASSELGGRGRETQYF. CDR3 nucleotide sequence: TGTGCCAGCAGTGAACTTGGTGGCAGGGGGAGAGAGACCCAGTACTTC.

The chain recombines TRBV10-2 with TRBJ2-7, with D perhaps TRBD1 or TRBD2 (5 bases each). V lost 5 bases and J lost 3, with 17 bases in between. Germline CDR1 and CDR2: WSHSY and SAAADI. This CDR3 has 15 amino acids. CDR3 nucleotides: TGCGCCAGCAGTATCCCGGGACCTCCCTACTACGAGCAGTACTTC. Its protein product is CASSIPGPPYYEQYF.

This clonotype was seen a few times. The rearrangement joins TRBV24-1 to TRBJ2-4; D assignment may be TRBD1 or TRBD2 (7 bases each). The ends were cut back, 3 bases at V and 9 bases at J, with 17 bases in the middle. CDR1 is KGHDR and CDR2 is SFDVKD in the germline V gene. The CDR3 runs to 15 residues. The CDR3 nucleotides read TGTGCCACCAGTGATCCCACTCAGGGGGAGGGCATTCAGTACTTC. Its translation: CATSDPTQGEGIQYF.

The gene calls are TRBV7-9 and TRBJ2-7; D gene ambiguous. Between the trimmed V and J ends, which lost 7 bases and 0 bases, there was a span of 10 bases. The CDR3 runs to 13 residues. From germline, CDR1 is SEHNR and CDR2 FQNEAQ (reference sequence). DNA of the CDR3: TGTGCCAGCATGCGTGACAACTCCTACGAGCAGTACTTC. It encodes CASMRDNSYEQYF.

The CDR3 reads CASSDSGGTQYF. CDR3 DNA sequence: TGTGCCAGCAGTGACTCGGGGGGGACCCAGTACTTC. The chain couples TRBV2 to TRBJ2-5, with 7 bases fitting TRBD2. Trimming removed 3 bases from V and 7 bases from J; junction bases left unmatched: 2. CDR1 and CDR2 (germline): SNHLY, FYNNEI. This CDR3 is 12 amino acids long. The full variable domain, its missing parts supplied by reference TRBV2 and TRBJ2-5, is EPEVTQTPSHQVTQMGQEVILRCVPISNHLYFYWYRQILGQKVEFLVSFYNNEISEKSEIFDDQFSVERPDGSNFTLKIRSTKLEDSAMYFCASSDSGGTQYFGPGTRLLVL.

J is TRBJ2-4 and V is TRBV6-1, with TRBD2 identical over 9 bases. Germline trimming cut 1 base from V and 8 bases from J; bases unmatched to any gene: 3. Germline values: CDR1 MNHNS, CDR2 SASEGT. This CDR3 contains 14 residues. The CDR3 loop is CASSEGLAGYIQYF. The CDR3 DNA sequence: TGTGCCAGCAGTGAAGGTCTAGCGGGATACATTCAGTACTTC.

This clonotype was seen only a few times. The CDR3 region is CASSSGTDDGQQYF. CDR3 nucleotide sequence: TGTGCCAGCAGTTCCGGGACAGACGATGGGCAGCAGTACTTC. The chain recombines TRBV28 with TRBJ2-7; 7 bases agree with TRBD1. The CDR3 runs 14 residues. Germline loops: CDR1 MDHEN, CDR2 SYDVKM. Trimming removed 4 bases from V and 8 bases from J; junction bases left unmatched: 11. Filled out from reference TRBV28 and TRBJ2-7, the complete variable domain reads DVKVTQSSRYLVKRTGEKVFLECVQDMDHENMFWYRQDPGLGLRLIYFSYDVKMKEKGDIPEGYSVSREKKERFSLILESASTNQTSMYLCASSSGTDDGQQYFGPGTRLTVT.